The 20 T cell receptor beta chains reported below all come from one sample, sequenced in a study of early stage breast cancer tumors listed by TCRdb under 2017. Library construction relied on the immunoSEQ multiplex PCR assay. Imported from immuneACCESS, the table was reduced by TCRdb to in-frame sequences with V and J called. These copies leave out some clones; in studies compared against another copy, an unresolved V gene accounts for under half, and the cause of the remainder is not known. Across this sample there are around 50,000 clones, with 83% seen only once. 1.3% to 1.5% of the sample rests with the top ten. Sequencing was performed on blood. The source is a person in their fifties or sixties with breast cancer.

CDR3 sequence reads: CASSDYRGPLNEQYF. In nucleotides, the CDR3 is TGTGCCAGCAGCGATTACAGGGGGCCCCTAAACGAGCAGTACTTC. The V gene is TRBV11-2, the J gene TRBJ2-7; 9 bases match TRBD1. Germline loops: CDR1 SGHAT, CDR2 FQNNGV. The V and J ends lost 5 bases and 5 bases, in that order; junction bases with no gene match: 10. This CDR3 region has 15 residues.

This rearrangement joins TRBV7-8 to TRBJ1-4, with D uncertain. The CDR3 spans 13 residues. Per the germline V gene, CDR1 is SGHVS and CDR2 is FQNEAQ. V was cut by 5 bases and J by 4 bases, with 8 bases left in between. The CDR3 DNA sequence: TGTGCCAGCAGCAGGCGGAATAATGAAAAACTGTTTTTT. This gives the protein CASSRRNNEKLFF.

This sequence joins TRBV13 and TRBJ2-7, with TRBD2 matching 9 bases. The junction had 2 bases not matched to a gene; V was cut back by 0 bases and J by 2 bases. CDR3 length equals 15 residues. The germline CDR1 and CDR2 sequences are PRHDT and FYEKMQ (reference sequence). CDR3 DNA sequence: TGTGCCAGCAGCTTAGGGGTAGCGGGGGCCTACGAGCAGTACTTC. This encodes CASSLGVAGAYEQYF.

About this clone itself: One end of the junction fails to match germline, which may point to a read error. CDR3 residues: CASSPRDNHRSYEQYF. The CDR3 DNA is TGTGCCAGCTCTCCACGGGACAACCACCGCTCCTACGAGCAGTACTTC. J is TRBJ2-7 and V is TRBV18; D possibly corresponds to TRBD1 (6 bases). Germline CDR1 and CDR2: KGHSH and LQKENI. This CDR3 has 16 amino acids.

The CDR3 DNA is TGCAGCCACCGGGACGGGTCCTACAATGAGCAGTTCTTC. Protein product: CSHRDGSYNEQFF. The chain employs TRBV29-1 and TRBJ2-1; TRBD1 or TRBD2 may be the D gene (5 bases each). Trimming took off 8 bases at V and 1 base at J, with 12 bases between the two ends. This CDR3 is built from 13 residues. CDR1 and CDR2 (germline): SQVTM, ANQGSEA.

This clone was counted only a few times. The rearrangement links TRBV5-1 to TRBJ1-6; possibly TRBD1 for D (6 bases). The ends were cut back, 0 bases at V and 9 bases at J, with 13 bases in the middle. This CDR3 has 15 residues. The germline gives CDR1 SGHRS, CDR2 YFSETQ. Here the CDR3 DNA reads TGCGCCAGCAGCTTGGGTGCCGGGGGCGGTTCACCCCTCCACTTT. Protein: CASSLGAGGGSPLHF.

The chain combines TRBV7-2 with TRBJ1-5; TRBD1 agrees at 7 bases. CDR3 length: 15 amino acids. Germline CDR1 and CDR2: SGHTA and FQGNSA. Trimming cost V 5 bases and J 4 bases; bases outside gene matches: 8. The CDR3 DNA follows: TGTGCCAGCAGCCCCCGACAGGGCGGGAATCAGCCCCAGCATTTT. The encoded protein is CASSPRQGGNQPQHF. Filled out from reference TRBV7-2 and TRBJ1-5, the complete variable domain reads GAGVSQSPSNKVTEKGKDVELRCDPISGHTALYWYRQSLGQGLEFLIYFQGNSAPDKSGLPSDRFSAERTGGSVSTLTIQRTQQEDSAVYLCASSPRQGGNQPQHFGDGTRLSIL.

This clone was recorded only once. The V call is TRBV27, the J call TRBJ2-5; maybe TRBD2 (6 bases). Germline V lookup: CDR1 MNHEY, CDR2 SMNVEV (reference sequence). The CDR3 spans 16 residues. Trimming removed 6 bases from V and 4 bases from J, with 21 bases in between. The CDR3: CASSWRGPSPLETQYF. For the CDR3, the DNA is TGTGCCAGCAGCTGGCGGGGTCCTAGCCCCCTAGAGACCCAGTACTTC.

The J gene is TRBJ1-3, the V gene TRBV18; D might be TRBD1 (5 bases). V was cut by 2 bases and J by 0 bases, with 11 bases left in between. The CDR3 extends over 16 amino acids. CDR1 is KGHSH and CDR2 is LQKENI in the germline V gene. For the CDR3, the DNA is TGTGCCAGCTCACCATTGCAGGGTGCCTCTGGAAACACCATATATTTT. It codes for CASSPLQGASGNTIYF. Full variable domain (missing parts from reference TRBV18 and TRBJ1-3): NAGVMQNPRHLVRRRGQEARLRCSPMKGHSHVYWYRQLPEEGLKFMVYLQKENIIDESGMPKERFSAEFPKEGPSILRIQQVVRGDSAAYFCASSPLQGASGNTIYFGEGSWLTVV.

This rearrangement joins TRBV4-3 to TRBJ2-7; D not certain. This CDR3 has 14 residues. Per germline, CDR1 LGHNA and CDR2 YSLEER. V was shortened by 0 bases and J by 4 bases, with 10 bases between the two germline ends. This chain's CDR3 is CASSQDETAYEQYF. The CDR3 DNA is TGCGCCAGCAGCCAAGATGAGACTGCATACGAGCAGTACTTC.

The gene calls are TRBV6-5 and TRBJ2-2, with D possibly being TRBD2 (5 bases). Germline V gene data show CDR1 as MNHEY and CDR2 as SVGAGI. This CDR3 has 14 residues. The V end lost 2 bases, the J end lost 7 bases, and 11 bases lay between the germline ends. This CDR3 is CASSYSDTSGELFF. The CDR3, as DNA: TGTGCCAGCAGTTACAGCGATACTAGCGGGGAGCTGTTTTTT.

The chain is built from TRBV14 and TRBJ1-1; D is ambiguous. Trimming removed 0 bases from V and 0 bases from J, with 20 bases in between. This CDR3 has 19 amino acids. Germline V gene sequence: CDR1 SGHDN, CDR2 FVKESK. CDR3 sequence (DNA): TGTGCCAGCAGCCAAGAAAGGCTGGGGATTGGCGCCATGAACACTGAAGCTTTCTTT. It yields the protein CASSQERLGIGAMNTEAFF.

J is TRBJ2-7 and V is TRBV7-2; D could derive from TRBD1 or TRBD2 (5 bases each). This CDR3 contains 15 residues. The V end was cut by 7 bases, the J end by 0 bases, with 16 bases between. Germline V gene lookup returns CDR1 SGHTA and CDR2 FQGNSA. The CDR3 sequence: CASTPMPGTSYEQYF. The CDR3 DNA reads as TGTGCCAGCACCCCAATGCCGGGGACCTCCTACGAGCAGTACTTC.

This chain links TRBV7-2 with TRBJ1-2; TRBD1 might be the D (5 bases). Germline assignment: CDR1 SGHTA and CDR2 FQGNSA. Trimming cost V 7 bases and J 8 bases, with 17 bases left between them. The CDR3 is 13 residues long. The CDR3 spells CASTSPRVGGYTF. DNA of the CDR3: TGTGCCAGCACCTCGCCCAGGGTGGGCGGCTACACCTTC.

CDR3 region: CASSQGGQGNTEAFF. The CDR3 DNA reads as TGCGCCAGCAGCCAAGGAGGGCAGGGGAACACTGAAGCTTTCTTT. The chain couples TRBV4-1 to TRBJ1-1, with D possibly being TRBD1 (5 bases). CDR1 is MGHRA, CDR2 YSYEKL, per germline. V lost 1 base, J lost 1 base, and 10 bases lay in between. CDR3 size: 15 residues.

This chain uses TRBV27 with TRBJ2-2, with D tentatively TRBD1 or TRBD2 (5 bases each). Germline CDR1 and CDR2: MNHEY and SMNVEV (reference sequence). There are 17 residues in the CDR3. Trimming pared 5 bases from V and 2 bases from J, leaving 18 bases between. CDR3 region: CASSGPGPYSNTGELFF. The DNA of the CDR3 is TGTGCCAGCAGTGGCCCGGGACCCTACTCAAACACCGGGGAGCTGTTTTTT.

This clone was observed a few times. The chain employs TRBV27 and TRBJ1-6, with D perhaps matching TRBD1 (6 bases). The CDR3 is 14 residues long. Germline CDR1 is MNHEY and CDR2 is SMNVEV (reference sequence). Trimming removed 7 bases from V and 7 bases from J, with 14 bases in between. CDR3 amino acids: CASTLQGPNSPLHF. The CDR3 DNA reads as TGTGCCAGCACCCTTCAGGGGCCAAATTCACCCCTCCACTTT.

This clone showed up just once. CDR3 protein: CASSLIDRGEETQYF. The CDR3 nucleotides read TGCGCCAGCAGCTTGATCGACAGGGGTGAAGAGACCCAGTACTTC. The rearrangement uses TRBV5-1 and TRBJ2-5, with 8 nucleotides matching TRBD1. Germline trimming cut 1 base from V and 3 bases from J; bases unmatched to any gene: 5. Looked up from germline, CDR1 is SGHRS and CDR2 is YFSETQ. The CDR3 has 15 amino acids.

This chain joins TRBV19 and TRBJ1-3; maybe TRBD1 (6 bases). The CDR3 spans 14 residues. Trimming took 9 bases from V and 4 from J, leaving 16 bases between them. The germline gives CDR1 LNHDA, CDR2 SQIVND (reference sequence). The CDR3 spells CASRVSGAGNTIYF. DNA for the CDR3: TGTGCCAGCAGGGTGTCGGGGGCAGGAAACACCATATATTTT.

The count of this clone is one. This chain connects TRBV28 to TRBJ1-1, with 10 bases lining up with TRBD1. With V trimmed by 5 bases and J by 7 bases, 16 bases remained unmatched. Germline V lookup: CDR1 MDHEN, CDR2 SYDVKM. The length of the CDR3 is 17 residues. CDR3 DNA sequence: TGTGCCAGCAGTGCACCCGGGACAGGGGCCCTTGGAGGTGAAGCTTTCTTT. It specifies CASSAPGTGALGGEAFF.